Given below is one TCR beta chain in context. This specimen belongs to a study of blood T cell repertoires in COVID-19. The CDR3 is 15 residues long. The V and J ends lost 7 bases and 1 base respectively, with 17 bases between them. Per germline, CDR1 SGHTS and CDR2 YDEGEE. Some clones are missing from TCRdb's copy, which holds only in-frame ones; the method was immunoSEQ multiplex PCR. The table shows over 200,000 clones, with over 70% occurring only once. This chain connects TRBV5-8 to TRBJ1-1; D gene ambiguous. The sequence was obtained from a woman aged 25 to 39 who had been exposed to COVID-19. Sample: PBMCs or T cells enriched from blood (not recorded which). The CDR3: CASLSPPARNTEAFF. Here the CDR3 DNA reads TGTGCCAGCCTATCCCCACCCGCGAGGAACACTGAAGCTTTCTTT.